These T cell receptor beta chains were read from a single sample in a study of cytomegalovirus exposure and HLA in healthy donors. Data came from immunoSEQ multiplex PCR; TCRdb stores just in-frame clones and leaves some out. The repertoire holds 100,000 to 150,000 clones, with 81% as singletons. Sequencing was done on a sample of PBMCs. The receptors were sampled from a young man in good health and CMV-seronegative. Both conserved end residues are part of each CDR3. The order of the fields is J gene, CDR3 length, D gene, V gene, clone size, CDR3 protein, CDR3 DNA. D genes are given only for firm matches. The size entry is marked missing in some rows and otherwise reads once, few, many or a size class.

TRBJ2-7	17	NA	TRBV5-4	NA	CASTTYRQARPPYEQYF	TGTGCCAGCACCACTTACCGACAGGCACGACCACCCTACGAGCAGTACTTC
TRBJ2-2	13	NA	TRBV10-1	NA	CASSGFGAGELFF	TGCGCCAGCAGTGGATTCGGAGCCGGGGAGCTGTTTTTT
TRBJ1-1	13	NA	TRBV19	NA	CASSLEGGTEAFF	TGTGCCAGTAGTCTCGAAGGGGGCACTGAAGCTTTCTTT
TRBJ1-5	15	NA	TRBV5-6	few	CASSHRGQIDQPQHF	TGTGCCAGCAGCCACCGAGGGCAGATTGATCAGCCCCAGCATTTT
TRBJ1-2	12	TRBD1	TRBV29-1	NA	CSVAVRGRSYTF	TGCAGCGTTGCGGTCAGGGGGAGAAGCTACACCTTC
TRBJ1-1	14	NA	TRBV7-9	NA	CASASTEAKTEAFF	TGTGCCAGCGCTTCCACGGAGGCCAAGACTGAAGCTTTCTTT
TRBJ2-5	13	NA	TRBV10-1	NA	CASSDGQQETQYF	TGCGCCAGCAGCGACGGACAGCAAGAGACCCAGTACTTC
TRBJ2-7	10	NA	TRBV30	NA	CAWSGPIQYF	TGTGCCTGGAGTGGGCCCATCCAGTACTTC
TRBJ2-5	14	TRBD1	TRBV5-4	NA	CASSWGQYQETQYF	TGTGCCAGCAGCTGGGGACAGTACCAAGAGACCCAGTACTTC
TRBJ2-7	14	TRBD2	TRBV10-3	few	CAISEGTSVGFSYF	TGTGCCATCAGTGAAGGGACTAGCGTTGGGTTTTCTTACTTC
TRBJ1-2	13	NA	TRBV2	NA	CASKLQEGNGYTF	TGTGCCAGCAAATTACAGGAGGGAAATGGCTACACCTTC
TRBJ2-3	16	TRBD2	TRBV29-1	few	CSVEGLAGGRGDTQYF	TGCAGCGTTGAGGGGCTAGCGGGGGGTAGGGGAGATACGCAGTATTTT
TRBJ1-2	13	TRBD1	TRBV5-6	NA	CASSFGTGVGYTF	TGTGCCAGCAGCTTTGGAACAGGGGTCGGCTACACCTTC
TRBJ2-5	15	NA	TRBV11-3	NA	CASSLGGAGQETQYF	TGTGCCAGCAGCCTGGGCGGAGCGGGTCAAGAGACCCAGTACTTC
TRBJ2-7	15	TRBD1	TRBV11-2	once	CASSATGTGSGEQYF	TGTGCCAGCAGCGCCACCGGGACAGGATCTGGTGAGCAGTACTTC
TRBJ2-4	13	TRBD2	TRBV29-1	NA	CSAQLAAENIQYF	TGCAGCGCTCAACTAGCGGCCGAAAACATTCAGTACTTC
TRBJ1-1	16	NA	TRBV4-3	NA	CASSQGLAGVNTEAFF	TGCGCCAGCAGCCAAGGTCTAGCCGGAGTGAACACTGAAGCTTTCTTT
TRBJ1-4	15	NA	TRBV7-6	NA	CASSSVQATNEKLFF	TGTGCCAGCAGCTCAGTACAGGCAACTAATGAAAAACTGTTTTTT
TRBJ1-2	14	NA	TRBV30	NA	CAWRRGGGLNGYTF	TGTGCCTGGAGGCGGGGCGGGGGCCTAAATGGCTACACCTTC
TRBJ2-7	15	TRBD2	TRBV4-1	NA	CASSPAGLALYEQYF	TGCGCCAGCAGCCCAGCCGGACTAGCTCTCTACGAGCAGTACTTC